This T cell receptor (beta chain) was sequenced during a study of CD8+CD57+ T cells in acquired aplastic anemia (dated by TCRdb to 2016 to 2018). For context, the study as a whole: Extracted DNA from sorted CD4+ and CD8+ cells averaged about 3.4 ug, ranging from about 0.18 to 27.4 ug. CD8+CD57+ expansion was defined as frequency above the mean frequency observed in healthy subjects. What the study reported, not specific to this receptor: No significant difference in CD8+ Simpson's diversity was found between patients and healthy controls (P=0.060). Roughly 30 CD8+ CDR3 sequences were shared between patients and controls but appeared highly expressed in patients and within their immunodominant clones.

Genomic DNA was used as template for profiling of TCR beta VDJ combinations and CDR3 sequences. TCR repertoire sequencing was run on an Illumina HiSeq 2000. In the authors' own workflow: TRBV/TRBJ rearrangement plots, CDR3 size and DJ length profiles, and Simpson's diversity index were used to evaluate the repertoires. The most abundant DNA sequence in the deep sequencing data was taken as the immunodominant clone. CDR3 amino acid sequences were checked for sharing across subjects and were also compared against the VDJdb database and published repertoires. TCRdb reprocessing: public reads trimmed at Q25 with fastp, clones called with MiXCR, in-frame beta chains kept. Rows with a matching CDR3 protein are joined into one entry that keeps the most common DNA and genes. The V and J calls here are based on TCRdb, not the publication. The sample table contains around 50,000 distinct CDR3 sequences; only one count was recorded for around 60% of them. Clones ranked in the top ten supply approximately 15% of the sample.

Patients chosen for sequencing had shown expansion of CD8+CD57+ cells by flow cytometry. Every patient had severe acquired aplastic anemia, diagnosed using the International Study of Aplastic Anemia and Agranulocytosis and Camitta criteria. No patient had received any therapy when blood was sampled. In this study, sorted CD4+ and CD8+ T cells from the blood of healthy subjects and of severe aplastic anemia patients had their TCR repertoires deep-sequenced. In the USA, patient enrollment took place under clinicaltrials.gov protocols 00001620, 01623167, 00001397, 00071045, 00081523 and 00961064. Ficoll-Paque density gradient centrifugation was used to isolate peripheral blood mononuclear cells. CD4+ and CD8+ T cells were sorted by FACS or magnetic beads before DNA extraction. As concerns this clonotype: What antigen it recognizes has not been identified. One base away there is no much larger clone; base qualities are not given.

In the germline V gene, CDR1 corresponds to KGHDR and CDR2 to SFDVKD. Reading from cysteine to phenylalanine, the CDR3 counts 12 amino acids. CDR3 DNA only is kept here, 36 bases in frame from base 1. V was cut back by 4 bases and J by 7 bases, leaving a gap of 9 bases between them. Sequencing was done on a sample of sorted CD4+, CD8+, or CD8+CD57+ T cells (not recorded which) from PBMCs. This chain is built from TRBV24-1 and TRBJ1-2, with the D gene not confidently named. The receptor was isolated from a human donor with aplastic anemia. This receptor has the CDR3 CATSDEGGGYTF. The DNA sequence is TGTGCCACCAGTGACGAAGGCGGTGGCTACACCTTC.